The sequence of this T cell receptor (beta chain) was determined in a study of T cell changes during pregnancy in multiple sclerosis. Measured with immunoSEQ multiplex PCR; TCRdb has only the in-frame clones, and not every one. There are roughly 90,000 clones in the sample; almost 95% occur only once, and 2.2% lies in the top ten. This CDR3 comprises 14 residues. The V gene end was trimmed by 6 bases and the J gene end by 2 bases; junction bases not matched to a gene: 4. Germline CDR1 KGHSH, CDR2 LQKENI. J is TRBJ2-3 and V is TRBV18; 8 bases align to TRBD2. This clonotype was obtained from a female donor with multiple sclerosis, enrolled in a pregnancy study. The sequenced sample was peripheral blood, obtained in the third trimester of pregnancy. The CDR3 here is CASSQTSDTDTQYF. Written as DNA, the CDR3 is TGTGCCAGCTCCCAGACTAGCGACACAGATACGCAGTATTTT. Full variable domain (rest looked up from reference TRBV18 and TRBJ2-3): NAGVMQNPRHLVRRRGQEARLRCSPMKGHSHVYWYRQLPEEGLKFMVYLQKENIIDESGMPKERFSAEFPKEGPSILRIQQVVRGDSAAYFCASSQTSDTDTQYFGPGTRLTVL.